Reported below is one T cell receptor beta chain. This receptor's antigen is unknown. Per-nucleotide qualities are absent, and no much larger clonotype sits a single base away. There are 14 amino acids in the CDR3, from cysteine to valine inclusive. The only DNA kept is the CDR3, 42 bases in frame from the first base. Based on the germline V gene (reference sequence), the CDR1 and CDR2 sequences are SGHNT and YYREEE. V loses 4 bases at its end and J loses 7 bases; junction bases beyond the gene matches: 5. The data were taken from a study of radiotherapy plus CTLA-4 blockade in lung cancer (dated 2018 in TCRdb). With regard to the full study: Among enrolled patients, 15% to 20% had an objective response and 31% reached disease control. Here is what the overall study found, with its caveats: Increased serum interferon-beta after radiation, together with early dynamic changes in blood T cell clones, were reported to be the strongest predictors of response. After treatment with radiotherapy and ipilimumab, TCR clones that originated in tumors expanded in peripheral blood.

Library preparation was by the immunoSEQ multiplex PCR assay. The table comes from immuneACCESS by way of TCRdb, which keeps in-frame sequences with V and J called. Part of the clones is missing from these tables; in studies checked, under half for an unresolved V gene and the rest for unknown reasons. The sample table holds 110,000 or so clones, of which roughly 74% were seen once. Jointly, the top ten make up approximately 5% of the sample. In this study, focal radiation therapy paired with CTLA-4 blockade (ipilimumab) was tested in patients who had chemo-refractory metastatic non-small-cell lung cancer.

This receptor was taken from a human donor with non-small cell lung cancer who had a partial response to radiotherapy plus ipilimumab. The source material was peripheral blood, sampled from a patient treated with radiotherapy plus ipilimumab. The V and J genes are TRBV5-4 and TRBJ2-7, with 13 bases aligning to TRBD2. The CDR3 region reads CASSDGTSGIEQYV. The sequenced DNA: TGTGCCAGCAGCGACGGGACTAGCGGGATTGAGCAGTACGTC.